The 2 T cell receptor beta chains in this list originate from one sample, sequenced in a study of blood T cell repertoires in COVID-19. Assay used: immunoSEQ multiplex PCR; TCRdb lists only in-frame clones, some missing. The table includes under 75,000 clones, more than 65% detected once. The sequencing input was peripheral blood. The receptors originated from a woman in her seventies with acute or convalescent COVID-19.

This sequence joins TRBV3-1 (or the pseudogene TRBV3-2) and TRBJ2-1, with D possibly matching TRBD2 (6 bases). Between the trimmed V and J ends, which lost 3 bases and 9 bases, there was a span of 15 bases. The V gene's germline CDR1 is LGHDT and CDR2 YNNKEL (reference sequence). There are 14 residues in the CDR3. The DNA for the CDR3 is TGTGCCAGCAGCCACGGGGGAGCGAAGGGTGAGCAGTTCTTC. This encodes CASSHGGAKGEQFF.

This clone has a single count. The chain combines TRBV5-1 with TRBJ2-1; TRBD1 might be the D (5 bases). Between the trimmed V and J ends, which lost 0 bases and 6 bases, there was a span of 10 bases. Per germline, CDR1 SGHRS and CDR2 YFSETQ. This CDR3 comprises 14 residues. The CDR3 sequence is CASSLVQGPNEQFF. The CDR3 DNA reads TGCGCCAGCAGCTTGGTCCAGGGTCCCAATGAGCAGTTCTTC.